This T cell receptor beta chain came from a study of neurological immune-mediated disorders. The cDNA was synthesized by means of template-switch 5'RACE, which was carried out with 10-nucleotide random UMIs. Over 190 million TCR-beta sequences from 15-18 subjects came out of each sequencing run. Each CDR3 protein is one row after TCRdb ran MiXCR on the 5' RACE reads. The sample has about 99,000 distinct CDR3 sequences; about a tenth are singletons. There are many counts of this clonotype. Time point indicated: longitudinal time-point 3. For the unsorted libraries, 2 million PBMCs stored at -80 C served as input. This clonotype was obtained from a female donor with HTLV-1-associated myelopathy (HAM/TSP). Material: PBMCs.

CDR3: CSARDWRQGPETQYF. As DNA, the CDR3 is TGCAGTGCTAGAGATTGGCGACAGGGCCCGGAGACCCAGTACTTC. V is TRBV20-1 and J is TRBJ2-5; 7 bases line up with TRBD1. J lost 5 bases, V lost 0 bases, and 9 bases had no gene match. CDR1 is DFQATT and CDR2 is SNEGSKA in the germline V gene (reference sequence). The CDR3 is made up of 15 amino acids.